These 27 T cell receptor beta chains originate from one sample sequenced in a study of OX40 agonist ivuxolimab in advanced cancers. Libraries came from the immunoSEQ multiplex PCR assay. TCRdb limited this immuneACCESS table to in-frame rearrangements with V and J called. A share of clones is missing; checked studies link under half to unresolved V genes, and the rest is unexplained. The sample table contains approximately 89,000 clones; only one count was recorded for roughly 87% of them. The ten largest clones take up 0.5% to 0.55% of the sample. Sample: CD4+ or CD8+ T cells sorted from blood, taken in a trial of the OX40 agonist ivuxolimab. These TCRs come from an adult with an advanced solid tumor such as melanoma, head and neck, liver or kidney cancer.

The CDR3 DNA reads as TGTGCCAGTTCCCGGGGGGGGCGCACCTATGGCTACACCTTC. Its protein product is CASSRGGRTYGYTF. This rearrangement joins TRBV6-5 to TRBJ1-2; tentative D call: TRBD1 (6 bases). The V gene lost 9 bases and the J gene lost 4 bases, with 18 bases spanning the gap. Germline loops: CDR1 MNHEY, CDR2 SVGAGI. The CDR3 has 14 residues.

The chain joins TRBV7-9 to TRBJ1-2, with D possibly matching TRBD1 (5 bases). The ends were cut back, 3 bases at V and 14 bases at J, with 19 bases in the middle. The CDR3 spans 13 residues. Germline V gene sequence: CDR1 SEHNR, CDR2 FQNEAQ (reference sequence). Here the CDR3 DNA reads TGTGCCAGCAGCTTTGGGGACCCTATGGCTAAGACCTTC. It codes for CASSFGDPMAKTF.

V and J are TRBV4-3 and TRBJ2-1; TRBD1 is a possible D gene (6 bases). CDR1 is LGHNA, CDR2 YSLEER, per germline. Trimming shortened V by 4 bases and J by 7 bases, and 11 bases separated the two germline ends. This CDR3 spans 13 amino acids. The CDR3 loop is CASSRTGKNEQFF. In DNA, the CDR3 is TGCGCCAGCAGCCGCACAGGGAAGAATGAGCAGTTCTTC.

DNA for the CDR3: TGTGCCAGCCGCACTAGTGGGGGGGGTCCCGGGGAGCTGTTTTTT. Encoded protein: CASRTSGGGPGELFF. This chain connects TRBV4-2 to TRBJ2-2; 7 nucleotides agree with TRBD2. The CDR3 extends over 15 amino acids. The J segment lost 6 bases and the V segment lost 8 bases, leaving 12 bases of the junction unmatched. CDR1 LGHNA and CDR2 YNFKEQ come from the germline V gene.

The chain has TRBV5-6 and TRBJ1-5; a possible D gene is TRBD1 (5 bases). The CDR3 sequence is 15 residues long. In germline, CDR1 is SGHDT, CDR2 YYEEEE. Trimming removed 3 bases from V and 0 bases from J, with 10 bases in between. This CDR3 is CASSSGRGSNQPQHF. In DNA, the CDR3 is TGTGCCAGCAGCTCGGGACGGGGTAGCAATCAGCCCCAGCATTTT.

This CDR3 reads CASSRDRTDTQYF. The CDR3 bases are TGTGCCAGCAGCCGAGATCGGACAGATACGCAGTATTTT. The V call is TRBV5-4, the J call TRBJ2-3; D is uncertain. The germline CDR1 and CDR2 sequences are SGHNT and YYREEE (reference sequence). The length of the CDR3 is 13 residues. V lost 4 bases and J 3 bases, leaving 9 bases between the germline ends. Full variable domain (missing parts from reference TRBV5-4 and TRBJ2-3): ETGVTQSPTHLIKTRGQQVTLRCSSQSGHNTVSWYQQALGQGPQFIFQYYREEENGRGNFPPRFSGLQFPNYSSELNVNALELDDSALYLCASSRDRTDTQYFGPGTRLTVL.

The chain is built from TRBV9 and TRBJ1-6; 7 positions agree with TRBD1. V lost 4 bases to trimming and J lost 8 bases; unmatched junction nucleotides: 12. Germline values: CDR1 SGDLS, CDR2 YYNGEE. This CDR3 spans 16 amino acids. Here the CDR3 DNA reads TGTGCCAGCAGCCCAGGGGGGGGGCAGAGACATTCACCCCTCCACTTT. It encodes CASSPGGGQRHSPLHF.

The chain is built from TRBV18 and TRBJ1-2; D is ambiguous. Germline CDR1 KGHSH, CDR2 LQKENI. Trimming cost V 3 bases and J 3 bases, with 14 bases left between them. The CDR3 runs to 15 residues. The CDR3 loop reads CASSPQSGQHYGYTF. CDR3 DNA sequence: TGTGCCAGCTCACCCCAATCCGGGCAGCACTATGGCTACACCTTC.

This clone was found once. V and J are TRBV28 and TRBJ2-3; D possibly matches TRBD1 or TRBD2 (5 bases each). The length of the CDR3 is 14 residues. The V and J ends lost 6 bases and 6 bases respectively, with 16 bases between them. Germline assignment: CDR1 MDHEN and CDR2 SYDVKM. The DNA of the CDR3 is TGTGCCAGCAGCCGGGGCCCTAGCCAGGATACGCAGTATTTT. This gives the protein CASSRGPSQDTQYF.

V gene TRBV28 combines with J gene TRBJ2-5, with D perhaps TRBD1 (6 bases). CDR3 length equals 12 residues. The germline gives CDR1 MDHEN, CDR2 SYDVKM. Trimming took off 2 bases at V and 8 bases at J, with 9 bases between the two ends. CDR3 bases: TGTGCCAGCAGTTTAGAGGACAGCACCCAGTACTTC. It specifies CASSLEDSTQYF.

The chain recombines TRBV6-5 with TRBJ1-5; D unclear. The germline gives CDR1 MNHEY, CDR2 SVGAGI. There are 15 residues in the CDR3. Trimming left V 6 bases short and J 0 bases short, with 12 bases between. The CDR3 protein is CASSAGKYSNQPQHF. The DNA for the CDR3 is TGTGCCAGCAGCGCTGGAAAATATAGCAATCAGCCCCAGCATTTT.

V and J are TRBV5-4 and TRBJ1-1; D not resolved. V was trimmed by 4 bases and J by 6 bases, leaving 10 bases between them. This CDR3 spans 12 amino acids. The V gene's germline CDR1 is SGHNT and CDR2 YYREEE (reference sequence). CDR3 in DNA: TGTGCCAGCAGCCCAAGAAACTCTGAAGCTTTCTTT. Translation gives CASSPRNSEAFF.

On this clone: This CDR3 fails to terminate in the conserved phenylalanine or tryptophan, so it likely reflects a read error. This chain connects TRBV25-1 to TRBJ1-6; tentative D call: TRBD1 (6 bases). The CDR3 loop spans 13 amino acids. V was shortened by 7 bases and J by 7 bases, with 11 bases between the two germline ends. Germline-derived CDR1 and CDR2 are MGHDK and SYGVNS. CDR3 coding DNA: TGTGCCAGCACCGGACAGAACAATTCACCCCTCCACCTT. It codes for CASTGQNNSPLHL.

The chain joins TRBV10-3 to TRBJ2-3; 7 bases are a match to TRBD1. Germline CDR1 reads ENHRY; CDR2 reads SYGVKD. Trimming took 6 bases from V and 6 from J; bases not matched to a gene: 9. The CDR3 runs 14 residues. CDR3 in amino acids: CAISLGGDEDTQYF. For the CDR3, the DNA is TGTGCCATCAGCTTAGGGGGCGATGAGGATACGCAGTATTTT.

The rearrangement links TRBV10-3 to TRBJ1-3; D might be TRBD1 (5 bases). Trimming left V 6 bases short and J 0 bases short, with 12 bases between. This CDR3 is built from 15 residues. Germline assignment: CDR1 ENHRY and CDR2 SYGVKD. CDR3 DNA: TGTGCCATCAGCGGGGACGGGGTCTCTGGAAACACCATATATTTT. Translated: CAISGDGVSGNTIYF.

The chain joins TRBV6-6 to TRBJ2-3; D is perhaps TRBD1 (5 bases). Trimming shortened V by 5 bases and J by 2 bases, and 11 bases separated the two germline ends. Per germline, CDR1 MNHNY and CDR2 SVGAGI (reference sequence). There are 14 residues in the CDR3. The CDR3 spells CASSVQGFTDTQYF. The DNA of the CDR3 is TGTGCCAGCAGTGTGCAGGGTTTCACAGATACGCAGTATTTT.

The chain joins TRBV6-4 to TRBJ1-2; a weak D match, TRBD1 (6 bases). V was clipped by 4 bases and J by 6 bases, with 18 bases between them. This CDR3 contains 15 residues. In germline, CDR1 is MRHNA, CDR2 SNTAGT. The CDR3 is CASSASHGGYNGYTF. CDR3 coding DNA: TGTGCCAGCAGTGCCTCACATGGGGGCTACAATGGCTACACCTTC.

The chain employs TRBV5-4 and TRBJ2-1, with D possibly matching TRBD1 (6 bases). Germline V gene sequence: CDR1 SGHNT, CDR2 YYREEE (reference sequence). The CDR3 length is 14 residues. V gave up 0 bases and J gave up 5 bases, with 9 bases separating them. Here the CDR3 reads CASSLAAGDNEQFF. The CDR3 DNA reads TGTGCCAGCAGCTTGGCAGCAGGGGACAATGAGCAGTTCTTC. The complete variable domain, with remaining parts taken from reference TRBV5-4 and TRBJ2-1, reads ETGVTQSPTHLIKTRGQQVTLRCSSQSGHNTVSWYQQALGQGPQFIFQYYREEENGRGNFPPRFSGLQFPNYSSELNVNALELDDSALYLCASSLAAGDNEQFFGPGTRLTVL.

This clone was observed a single time. The chain carries TRBV6-7 and TRBJ1-3, with 7 positions matching TRBD1. TRBV6-7 carries the ORF label, with uncertain function. This CDR3 spans 16 amino acids. With 0 bases clipped from V and 7 bases from J, the junction kept 9 bases outside the gene matches. The chain's CDR3 is CASSYSGTALVNTIYF. DNA for the CDR3: TGTGCCAGCAGTTACTCCGGGACAGCTCTGGTGAACACCATATATTTT.

CDR3 nucleotides: TGTGCCAGCAGTTTTGAGAAGGGGGACTATGGCTACACCTTC. This encodes CASSFEKGDYGYTF. This chain joins TRBV5-4 and TRBJ1-2; possible D gene TRBD1, 6 bases. This CDR3 has 14 residues. V lost 5 bases and J lost 3, with 14 bases in between. In germline, CDR1 is SGHNT, CDR2 YYREEE (reference sequence).

This chain links TRBV19 with TRBJ1-2, with no clear D. CDR3 length: 13 amino acids. Trimming removed 7 bases from V and 8 bases from J, with 17 bases in between. Germline CDR1 reads LNHDA; CDR2 reads SQIVND (reference sequence). The CDR3 reads CASIRAIVGGYTF. The CDR3 nucleotides are TGTGCCAGTATTAGGGCTATAGTCGGAGGCTACACCTTC. Based on the CDR3 plus reference TRBV19 and TRBJ1-2, the full variable domain is DGGITQSPKYLFRKEGQNVTLSCEQNLNHDAMYWYRQDPGQGLRLIYYSQIVNDFQKGDIAEGYSVSREKKESFPLTVTSAQKNPTAFYLCASIRAIVGGYTFGSGTRLTVV.

There are a few counts of this clone. The rearrangement links TRBV5-1 to TRBJ1-1; weak D call: TRBD1 (5 bases). From germline, CDR1 is SGHRS and CDR2 YFSETQ. Trimming pared 7 bases from V and 4 bases from J, leaving 17 bases between. CDR3 size: 14 residues. CDR3 sequence: CASADSGSTTEAFF. Here the CDR3 DNA reads TGCGCCAGCGCCGACTCAGGGAGTACCACTGAAGCTTTCTTT.

This clone was counted a single time. The chain joins TRBV5-6 to TRBJ1-1, with D hard to call. The V gene's germline CDR1 is SGHDT and CDR2 YYEEEE. Trimming pared 4 bases from V and 2 bases from J, leaving 15 bases between. This CDR3 region has 15 residues. The CDR3 protein is CASSPIAGINTEAFF. CDR3 nucleotide sequence: TGTGCCAGCAGCCCAATAGCGGGGATTAACACTGAAGCTTTCTTT.

The CDR3 protein is CASSLKGGQGAPGELFF. DNA for the CDR3: TGTGCCAGCAGCTTGAAGGGGGGACAGGGGGCACCCGGGGAGCTGTTTTTT. The rearrangement joins TRBV9 to TRBJ2-2; TRBD1 matches at 12 bases. The CDR3 is 17 residues long. Unmatched junction bases numbered 10, after V lost 4 bases and J lost 6 bases. CDR1 is SGDLS and CDR2 is YYNGEE in the germline V gene.

The rearrangement joins TRBV5-8 to TRBJ1-2; D not certain. CDR1 is SGHTS and CDR2 is YDEGEE in the germline V gene. CDR3 length: 14 residues. The V end was cut by 4 bases, the J end by 4 bases, with 14 bases between. The CDR3 sequence is CASSATQIRYGYTF. CDR3 nucleotides: TGTGCCAGCAGCGCCACACAGATACGCTATGGCTACACCTTC.

This clone has a handful of counts. The chain couples TRBV5-1 to TRBJ2-6; no reliable D call. CDR3 length: 19 residues. V was cut by 0 bases and J by 4 bases, with 20 bases left in between. CDR1 and CDR2 (germline): SGHRS, YFSETQ. The CDR3 DNA reads as TGCGCCAGCAGCTTGGGATTGGGTACCGGTGCTTCCGGGGCCAACGTCCTGACTTTC. Amino acid sequence: CASSLGLGTGASGANVLTF.

DNA for the CDR3: TGCGCCAGCAGCAGCCCAGATCTATTCCTAAACAATGAGCAGTTCTTC. Translation: CASSSPDLFLNNEQFF. V gene TRBV5-1 combines with J gene TRBJ2-1; D uncertain. The ends were cut back, 4 bases at V and 5 bases at J, with 19 bases in the middle. Germline lookup yields CDR1 SGHRS and CDR2 YFSETQ. The CDR3 consists of 16 residues.